Reported below is one T cell receptor (beta chain). Seattle patients were enrolled during active infection and followed longitudinally. The sample comes from a study of blood T cell repertoires in COVID-19. Study-level background: PBMCs, B-cell-depleted T cells, or T cells were the source of the cDNA or gDNA that made up the material.

Germline V gene data show CDR1 as SGHTA and CDR2 as FQGTGA. The CDR3 runs 15 residues. The V and J ends lost 2 bases and 6 bases respectively, with 13 bases between them. Repertoires were generated with immunoSEQ multiplex PCR, while TCRdb's copy carries only in-frame clones and drops some. Of about 230,000 clones listed, 80% to 90% are singletons. The sequence derives from a man younger than 40 with COVID-19, enrolled during active disease. The V and J genes are TRBV7-3 and TRBJ2-2, with D possibly matching TRBD1 (7 bases). Input material: peripheral blood. The CDR3 loop is CASSLGGGQAGELFF. CDR3 DNA sequence: TGTGCCAGCAGCTTAGGAGGGGGCCAAGCCGGGGAGCTGTTTTTT.